This T cell receptor beta chain was obtained from a study of shared clonotypes between healthy human individuals (dated by TCRdb to between 2020 and 2021). Concerning the study at large: The cohort included a few men and two women between 18 and 49 years of age. The study deeply sequenced blood TCR repertoires of about 5 healthy adults to estimate repertoire size and the extent of clonotype sharing between individuals. To increase sequencing depth and limit assay-specific biases, different laboratories used diverse techniques to prepare libraries and sequence TCR repertoires. Leukapheresis yielded between about 0.85 and 9 billion PBMCs per donor. For each donor, three plates each were used for CD4 naive and CD4 memory, two plates were used for CD8 naive, and one plate was used for CD8 memory. General findings and caveats noted by the study authors: Incomplete sequencing was indicated by rarefaction of sorted-subset datasets, despite the large sequencing depth. When a handful of donors were compared, the shared fraction of clonotypes was 5% to 6.5% for naive CD4, roughly 3.4% for naive CD8, more than 2% for memory CD4, and 0.4% for memory CD8. Pairwise subsampling indicated that sequencing depth was expected to affect the degree of clonotype sharing among donors. Sampling was restricted to blood, and TCR repertoires in tissues likely differ from the TCR repertoires found in blood. Naive subsets generally had larger estimated clonotype richness than memory subsets. The small number of donors limited the genetic and exposure-history diversity represented. Higher generation probabilities were observed for clonotypes shared by all four sorted-subset donors than for non-shared clonotypes.

Turning to this clone: Its binding antigen is unknown. No much larger clonotype is one base removed from it; base qualities were not supplied.

V is cut back by 5 bases and J by 0 bases, with 6 bases in the junction unmatched. Measured from the cysteine to the phenylalanine, the CDR3 is 16 residues long. The retained sequence is limited to the CDR3, 48 bases, with the frame set at the first base. CDR1 and CDR2, per the germline V gene, are SGHAT and FQNNGV. Using the deep immunoSEQ assay, multiplex PCR amplified TCR CDR3 regions from genomic DNA. Extracted genomic DNA from each cell subset was spread evenly across all wells of several immunoSEQ 96-well plates, with each plate serving as a replicate. For sorted subsets, each replicate PCR was loaded with roughly 190 ng genomic DNA, equivalent to 25,000 to 35,000 T cell genomes. The purified libraries were quantified using a Qubit 3.0 fluorometer, sized with a Bioanalyzer 2100, and then quantified again using the KAPA Library Quantification kit. Every immunoSEQ 96-well plate was sequenced on a dedicated single-read 150-cycle Illumina NextSeq 550 flow cell. In the paper's pipeline: Because only junctional sequences without quality scores were contained in the immunoSEQ output, filtering matching that applied to full-length reads could not be performed. To assign V/J genes and CDR3, sequences were annotated against IMGT germline references using PyIR, a Python wrapper for IgBLAST v1.9. Any read was removed if the V/J assignment was weak (E-value above 1e-6), the CDR3 was missing, or the read contained stop codons, out-of-frame junctions, or ambiguous translated residues. V3J clonotypes were defined as sequences sharing an identical inferred V gene, J gene, and CDR3 amino acid sequence. Percentage overlap between repertoires was computed as shared unique clonotypes divided by the size of the smaller repertoire. Richness of each repertoire was evaluated using RTK rarefaction, the Chao1 estimator, and Recon v2.1 estimates of unobserved clonotypes. OLGA was used to compute generation probabilities for all TCRbeta clonotypes that the gDNA method yielded from a few donors. The table comes from immuneACCESS by way of TCRdb, which keeps in-frame sequences with V and J called. Part of the clones is missing from these tables; in studies checked, under half for an unresolved V gene and the rest for unknown reasons. V and J calls and clone size come straight from that table; D and trimming were deduced from the DNA. Recorded for this sample are millions of clones; about 93% of them occurred a single time. Of the sample, roughly 1.7% falls within the top ten clones.

CD8 naive samples were obtained by positive selection for CCR7 among CD45RO-negative cells, yielding a CD45RA+CCR7+ population from which TemRA cells were excluded. Donors were healthy HIV-negative adults with no recently reported acute infections or vaccinations. Every donor was a Caucasian adult living in Nashville, Tennessee, USA. After blood collection by leukapheresis, PBMCs were isolated using Ficoll-Histopaque density gradient centrifugation and then cryopreserved in the vapor phase of liquid nitrogen. Analytical flow cytometry was used to check the purity and quantity of every magnetically sorted T cell population. Genomic DNA was isolated from each sorted fraction and quantified by UV absorbance on a Nanodrop 2000c.

The chain joins TRBV11-2 to TRBJ2-5; TRBD2 aligns with 10 central bases. Sequenced material: naive CD8+ T cells from PBMCs. In light of the paper, this sample's cell subset or site label describes: CD45RA+CCR7+. The source is a man aged 18 to 29 in good health. Some clones in this sample may be carry-over from other donors' samples. CDR3 loop: CASSPRLAGDQETQYF. The nucleotide sequence is given as TGTGCCAGCAGCCCCCGGCTAGCGGGAGACCAAGAGACCCAGTACTTC.